This T cell receptor beta chain was identified in a study of cytotoxic CD8 clonotypes in ibrutinib-treated CLL. Study overall: The group held 11 relapsed/refractory and roughly 15 treatment-naive patients, with around 18 IGHV unmutated. Study-wide findings and caveats: Before falling back toward baseline at progression, clonality had risen at the time of ibrutinib response.

Produced via immunoSEQ multiplex PCR; TCRdb's table is partial and in-frame only. The sample has approximately 160,000 clones, about 88% seen once. This clone was detected once. Its antigen is not identified. Cryopreserved PBMCs provided around 2 micrograms of genomic DNA for the TCR beta libraries. The TCR sequence derives from a human donor with chronic lymphocytic leukemia. This sample comprised PBMCs, obtained at disease progression, from a patient treated with ibrutinib.

CDR3 residues: CASSTTRENIQYF. CDR3 coding DNA: TGTGCCAGCAGCACCACACGGGAAAACATTCAGTACTTC. This chain uses TRBV2 with TRBJ2-4; the D is unclear. Trimming removed 6 bases from V and 5 bases from J, with 11 bases in between. The CDR3 is 13 amino acids. The germline V gene has CDR1 SNHLY and CDR2 FYNNEI.